The source of this TCR beta chain is a study of blood T cells in healthy people across ages. The authors ran a second PCR of about 7 to 11 cycles using a sample-barcoded 5' primer and a J-beta primer mix. Each TCR beta cDNA got a 12-nucleotide random molecular identifier. TCRdb ran MiXCR on the 5' RACE reads and lists one entry per CDR3 protein. Among around 790,000 distinct CDR3 sequences listed, about 42% were seen once. A word on this clonotype: Antigen unknown.

Donors ranged from about 6 to 90 years old and were healthy Caucasians in Russia. The CDR3 sequence is 14 residues long. The germline V gene has CDR1 LGHDT and CDR2 YNNKEL (reference sequence). Trimming took off 0 bases at V and 1 base at J, with 6 bases between the two ends. Regarding the study as a whole: Investigators treated diversity estimates from one million T cells as underestimates. Strong correlation was found linking TCR beta diversity to naive T cell percentage.

The gene calls are TRBV3-1 and TRBJ1-1; the D is unclear. This TCR derives from a man in his 60s in good health. The sample comprised blood. The CDR3 reads CASSQEYGNTEAFF. The CDR3 nucleotides are TGTGCCAGCAGCCAAGAGTACGGGAACACTGAAGCTTTCTTT.